The T cell receptor beta chain under discussion was sequenced for a study of response to subunit inactivated influenza vaccine. Germline assignment: CDR1 SGHRS and CDR2 YFSETQ. The V end was cut by 2 bases, the J end by 7 bases, with 12 bases between. The CDR3 runs to 14 residues. TCRdb reanalysed the RT-PCR reads using MiXCR and keeps one entry per CDR3 protein. This sample has under 950,000 distinct CDR3 sequences; over 20% occur once, and the top ten carry roughly 10%. In regard to this clonotype: What it recognizes is unknown.

Study findings and constraints: The authors suggested that few new T cells are recruited per seasonal influenza vaccination.

The sample consisted of PBMCs from blood, taken roughly 5 days after vaccination. This chain joins TRBV5-1 and TRBJ1-4; D may be TRBD1 (5 bases). The receptor's source is a man in his forties or fifties who received an inactivated influenza vaccine. The CDR3 region is CASSFGASSEKLFF. CDR3 nucleotides: TGCGCCAGCAGCTTTGGGGCGTCGAGTGAAAAACTGTTTTTT.